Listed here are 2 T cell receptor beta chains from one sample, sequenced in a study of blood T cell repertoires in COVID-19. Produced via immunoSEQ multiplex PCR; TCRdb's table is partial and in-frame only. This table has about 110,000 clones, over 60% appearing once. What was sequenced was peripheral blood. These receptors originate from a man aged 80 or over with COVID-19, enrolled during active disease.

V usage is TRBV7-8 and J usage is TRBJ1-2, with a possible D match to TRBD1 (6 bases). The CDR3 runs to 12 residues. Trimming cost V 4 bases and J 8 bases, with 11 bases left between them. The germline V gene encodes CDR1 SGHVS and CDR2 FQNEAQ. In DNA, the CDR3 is TGTGCCAGCAGCTCAAGGGGGGGAGGCTACACCTTC. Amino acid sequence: CASSSRGGGYTF.

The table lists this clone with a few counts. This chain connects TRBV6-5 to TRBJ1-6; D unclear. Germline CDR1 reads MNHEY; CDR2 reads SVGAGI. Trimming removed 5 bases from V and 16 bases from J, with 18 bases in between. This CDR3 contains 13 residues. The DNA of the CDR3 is TGTGCCAGCAGTACCTCCAATACACCGCGGCTCCACTTT. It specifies CASSTSNTPRLHF.